The clone carrying this TCR beta chain was detected ten times or more. Its antigen is not known. V dropped 4 bases and J dropped 1; count of bases not matched to a gene: 11. The length of the CDR3 is 19 residues. The germline gives CDR1 LNHDA, CDR2 SQIVND (reference sequence). The sample comes from a study of CD8+CD57+ T cells in acquired aplastic anemia. As for the study in general: CD4+ and CD8+ cells, once sorted, gave DNA averaging about 3 ug. There were approximately 9.9 million reads, on average, for CD4+ cells from healthy donors. The study's findings and limits: Between patients and controls, CD8+ Simpson's diversity did not vary significantly.

Profiles of TCR beta VDJ and CDR3 were generated from a genomic DNA template. MiXCR, applied by TCRdb to the reads, yields one record per CDR3 protein. The table has some 120,000 distinct CDR3 sequences, 48% seen once; the top ten hold roughly 2.5%. This sequence was found in a human donor in good health, serving as a control. The sample consisted of sorted CD4+, CD8+, or CD8+CD57+ T cells (not recorded which) from PBMCs. The chain joins TRBV19 to TRBJ2-6; 9 bases align to TRBD1. CDR3 amino acids: CASSTLRGQGVSGANVLTF. CDR3 sequence (DNA): TGTGCCAGTAGTACGCTCCGGGGACAGGGTGTTTCTGGGGCCAACGTCCTGACTTTC. Based on the CDR3 plus reference TRBV19 and TRBJ2-6, the full variable domain is DGGITQSPKYLFRKEGQNVTLSCEQNLNHDAMYWYRQDPGQGLRLIYYSQIVNDFQKGDIAEGYSVSREKKESFPLTVTSAQKNPTAFYLCASSTLRGQGVSGANVLTFGAGSRLTVL.